The source of this T cell receptor beta chain is a study of neoadjuvant anti-PD-1 for oral cavity cancer. Across the whole study: Patients mostly received three to four biweekly nivolumab doses at 3 mg/kg before surgery.

TCRdb's copy holds only in-frame clones and misses some; the assay was immunoSEQ multiplex PCR. The table lists about 72,000 clones, around four fifths of them singletons. These newly diagnosed stage II-IVA oral cavity squamous cell carcinoma patients had no prior systemic or radiation treatment. The patients had HPV-negative, locally advanced oral cavity squamous cell carcinoma. With regard to this clone: The antigen is not known.

The germline CDR1 and CDR2 sequences are SGHRS and YFSETQ. The CDR3 is made up of 15 amino acids. The trim removed 7 bases at V and 8 bases at J, leaving 15 bases unmatched. Overall study findings and caveats: Non-responders to neoadjuvant nivolumab had significantly more clonal PBMC T cells than responders.

The sample was PBMCs, taken before nivolumab (anti-PD-1) treatment. The receptor was isolated from a person aged 35 to 85 with oral cavity squamous cell carcinoma. The V call is TRBV5-1, the J call TRBJ2-1; TRBD2 aligns across 7 bases. CDR3 residues: CASGVGHRGVDEQFF. CDR3 coding DNA: TGCGCCAGCGGCGTCGGACACCGGGGGGTCGATGAGCAGTTCTTC.